This TCR beta chain was identified during a study of cytomegalovirus exposure and HLA in healthy donors. For this clone: Antigen unknown.

CDR1 is SEHNR, CDR2 FQNEAQ, per germline (reference sequence). There are 12 residues in the CDR3. The trim removed 5 bases at V and 8 bases at J, leaving 3 bases unmatched. Primers included in the PCR were 60 Vbeta and 13 Jbeta primers. Profiled with immunoSEQ multiplex PCR; TCRdb holds only in-frame clones, not every one. The table records more than 150,000 clones, around 80% of them present only once. Study observations and caveats: Reports described diagnosis of cytomegalovirus status by the classifier as highly specific and sensitive.

Source material: PBMCs. The genes are TRBV7-9 and TRBJ2-1; 7 positions agree with TRBD1. This clonotype originated in a girl under 18 in good health and CMV-seropositive. The CDR3 protein is CASSPTGDEQFF. The DNA for the CDR3 is TGTGCCAGCAGCCCCACAGGGGATGAGCAGTTCTTC. The whole variable domain, filled in from reference TRBV7-9 and TRBJ2-1, reads DTGVSQNPRHKITKRGQNVTFRCDPISEHNRLYWYRQTLGQGPEFLTYFQNEAQLEKSRLLSDRFSAERPKGSFSTLEIQRTEQGDSAMYLCASSPTGDEQFFGPGTRLTVL.